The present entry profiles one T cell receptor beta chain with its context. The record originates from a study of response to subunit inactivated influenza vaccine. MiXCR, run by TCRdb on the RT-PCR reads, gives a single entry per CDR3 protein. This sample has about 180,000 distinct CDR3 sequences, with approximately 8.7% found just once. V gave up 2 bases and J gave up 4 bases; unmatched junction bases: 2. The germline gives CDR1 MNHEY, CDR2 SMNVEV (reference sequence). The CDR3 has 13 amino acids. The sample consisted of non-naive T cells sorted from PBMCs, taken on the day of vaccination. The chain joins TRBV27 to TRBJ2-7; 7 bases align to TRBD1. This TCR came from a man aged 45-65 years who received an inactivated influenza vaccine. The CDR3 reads CASSLGQEYEQYF. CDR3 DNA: TGTGCCAGCAGTTTAGGACAGGAGTACGAGCAGTACTTC.